The 32 T cell receptor beta chains below were found in one sample sequenced in a study of identical twins. Each CDR3 protein is one row after TCRdb ran MiXCR on the 5' RACE reads. The sample holds more than 1.5 million distinct CDR3 sequences; roughly 35% are singletons and the top ten take about 0.3%. Source material: cord blood. The source of these receptors is a newborn girl in good health.

The chain employs TRBV29-1 and TRBJ1-1; no definite D call. Trimming cost V 3 bases and J 7 bases, with 12 bases left between them. Germline CDR1 is SQVTM and CDR2 is ANQGSEA. CDR3 length equals 12 residues. Here the CDR3 reads CSVEVSNVEAFF. The CDR3, as DNA: TGCAGCGTTGAGGTATCGAACGTTGAAGCTTTCTTT. The full variable domain, rest sourced from reference TRBV29-1 and TRBJ1-1, is SAVISQKPSRDICQRGTSLTIQCQVDSQVTMMFWYRQQPGQSLTLIATANQGSEATYESGFVIDKFPISRPNLTFSTLTVSNMSPEDSSIYLCSVEVSNVEAFFGQGTRLTVV.

The chain uses TRBV20-1 and TRBJ1-2; 7 positions match TRBD1. Trimming cost V 7 bases and J 7 bases; bases outside gene matches: 21. The CDR3 spans 16 residues. CDR1 DFQATT and CDR2 SNEGSKA come from the germline V gene (reference sequence). This CDR3 is CSVRKAGGLELGGYTF. The CDR3 region has the DNA TGCAGTGTTAGGAAGGCAGGGGGTCTTGAACTTGGTGGCTACACCTTC.

The genes are TRBV20-1 and TRBJ1-2; no clear D gene. Per the germline V gene, CDR1 is DFQATT and CDR2 is SNEGSKA (reference sequence). This CDR3 contains 14 residues. Trimming cost V 6 bases and J 8 bases, with 22 bases left between them. This CDR3 reads CSAKAGSQIGGYTF. CDR3 sequence (DNA): TGCAGTGCCAAAGCGGGCAGCCAGATCGGGGGCTACACCTTC.

The genes are TRBV28 and TRBJ2-5, with D possibly TRBD2 on 7 matching bases. CDR1 is MDHEN and CDR2 is SYDVKM in the germline V gene. This CDR3 comprises 16 residues. V was trimmed by 5 bases and J by 11 bases, leaving 27 bases between them. CDR3 sequence: CASSIWGGLGYNEQYF. CDR3 in DNA: TGTGCCAGCAGTATCTGGGGGGGCCTCGGATACAATGAGCAGTACTTC.

About this clonotype: A junction boundary mismatches the germline segment, possibly from a read error. The chain links TRBV4-2 to TRBJ2-1; the match to TRBD2 covers 7 bases. The CDR3 runs to 14 residues. Germline CDR1 LGHNA, CDR2 YNFKEQ. The CDR3 loop is CAGSRNSGRVEWFF. The CDR3, as DNA: TGTGCCGGCAGCCGGAATAGCGGGCGGGTCGAATGGTTCTTC.

This clonotype came up a few times. Here the CDR3 DNA reads TGTGCCAGCAGTTTAGTCCTACGTGGGGCGCCGAGCAATGAGCAGTTCTTC. Its protein product is CASSLVLRGAPSNEQFF. V is TRBV12-3 or TRBV12-4 and J is TRBJ2-1; possible D gene TRBD1, 5 bases. V lost 1 base to trimming and J lost 6 bases, with 19 bases between them. CDR3 size: 17 residues.

The chain recombines TRBV5-1 with TRBJ2-4, with TRBD1 matching 7 bases. V gave up 1 base and J gave up 6 bases; unmatched junction bases: 10. The length of the CDR3 is 16 residues. Germline loops: CDR1 SGHRS, CDR2 YFSETQ. The DNA of the CDR3 is TGCGCCAGCAGCTTGACAGGGGAGTCTCATAGAAACATTCAGTACTTC. Translated: CASSLTGESHRNIQYF.

V usage is TRBV20-1 and J usage is TRBJ2-7; maybe TRBD1 (6 bases). Germline assignment: CDR1 DFQATT and CDR2 SNEGSKA (reference sequence). This CDR3 region has 15 residues. V lost 3 bases, J lost 3 bases, and 18 bases lay in between. The CDR3 sequence: CSASVWTAVDYEQYF. The CDR3 region has the DNA TGCAGTGCTAGTGTTTGGACAGCTGTTGACTACGAGCAGTACTTC.

A remark on this clonotype: Mismatch with germline at one junction end may stem from a read error. The chain is built from TRBV7-7 and TRBJ2-5, with D possibly matching TRBD2 (5 bases). CDR1 and CDR2 from the germline V gene are SSHAT and FNYEAQ (reference sequence). The length of the CDR3 is 14 residues. CDR3 amino acids: CASSPGLFQEAQYF. The CDR3 DNA follows: TGTGCTAGCAGCCCCGGACTTTTCCAAGAGGCCCAGTACTTC.

V gene TRBV7-3 combines with J gene TRBJ1-6, with D tentatively TRBD1 (6 bases). The CDR3 consists of 16 residues. Germline V lookup: CDR1 SGHTA, CDR2 FQGTGA. V lost 0 bases and J lost 16, with 22 bases in between. This chain's CDR3 is CASSLTPLTTPQGLHF. In DNA, the CDR3 is TGTGCCAGCAGCTTAACCCCACTGACGACACCCCAGGGGCTCCACTTT. Supplemented by reference TRBV7-3 and TRBJ1-6, the full variable domain reads GAGVSQTPSNKVTEKGKYVELRCDPISGHTALYWYRQSLGQGPEFLIYFQGTGAADDSGLPNDRFFAVRPEGSVSTLKIQRTERGDSAVYLCASSLTPLTTPQGLHFGNGTRLTVT.

This clonotype was observed at least ten times. CDR3 region: CASSLVWDSYGYTF. CDR3 DNA: TGTGCCAGCAGCTTAGTATGGGACAGTTATGGCTACACCTTC. The chain uses TRBV7-2 and TRBJ1-2; TRBD1 agrees at 7 bases. Germline loops: CDR1 SGHTA, CDR2 FQGNSA. The CDR3 has 14 amino acids. Trimming at V came to 1 base and at J to 5 bases, leaving 4 bases not matched to a gene.

This clonotype turned up a few times. This sequence joins TRBV27 and TRBJ1-2; 7 bases fit TRBD1. Germline CDR1 reads MNHEY; CDR2 reads SMNVEV (reference sequence). The CDR3 runs 16 residues. V trimming: 2 bases; J trimming: 1 base; junction bases outside the gene matches: 7. The CDR3 region has the DNA TGTGCCAGCAGTTTACCTGGGACAGCAAATAACTATGGCTACACCTTC. Its translation is CASSLPGTANNYGYTF.

The chain has TRBV20-1 and TRBJ2-1; 7 positions agree with TRBD1. Germline CDR1 and CDR2: DFQATT and SNEGSKA (reference sequence). V was pared by 5 bases and J by 13 bases, with 14 bases of the junction left unmatched. The CDR3 spans 13 residues. The CDR3 is CSASRDSQETQFF. CDR3 nucleotides: TGCAGTGCTTCGAGGGACAGCCAAGAGACCCAGTTCTTC.

This clonotype was seen ten or more times. The chain employs TRBV28 and TRBJ2-5; 8 bases map to TRBD2. Gene TRBJ2-3 matches the end of the DNA better, so the J call may be wrong. CDR3 length equals 12 residues. Looked up from germline, CDR1 is MDHEN and CDR2 is SYDVKM. As DNA, the CDR3 is TGTGCCAGCAGTTTGGTCGGGAGGGAGCAGTATTTT. It specifies CASSLVGREQYF.

This clonotype showed up just a few times. The CDR3 loop is CATGTSQNEQFF. The DNA for the CDR3 is TGTGCCACCGGGACTAGTCAGAATGAGCAGTTCTTC. The chain links TRBV10-3 to TRBJ2-1; 8 nucleotides agree with TRBD2. CDR1 is ENHRY and CDR2 is SYGVKD in the germline V gene. V was pared by 10 bases and J by 7 bases, with 6 bases of the junction left unmatched. This CDR3 region has 12 residues.

The chain uses TRBV4-1 and TRBJ1-1, with unresolved D. Germline V gene lookup returns CDR1 MGHRA and CDR2 YSYEKL. V was pared by 2 bases and J by 1 base, with 8 bases between. This CDR3 is 14 amino acids long. CDR3 amino acids: CASSQRQQNTEAFF. CDR3 nucleotide sequence: TGCGCCAGCAGCCAACGGCAGCAGAACACTGAAGCTTTCTTT.

The chain recombines TRBV20-1 with TRBJ1-1; the match to TRBD1 covers 10 bases. This CDR3 comprises 13 residues. V was clipped by 3 bases and J by 7 bases; unmatched bases: 5. In germline, CDR1 is DFQATT, CDR2 SNEGSKA (reference sequence). CDR3 DNA sequence: TGCAGTGCTAGTCGGACAGGGGGGATTGAAGCTTTCTTT. Protein: CSASRTGGIEAFF.

V gene TRBV6-5 combines with J gene TRBJ1-1; unclear D gene. The CDR3 spans 14 residues. Trimming took off 8 bases at V and 1 base at J, with 14 bases between the two ends. The germline gives CDR1 MNHEY, CDR2 SVGAGI. The CDR3 DNA reads TGTGCCAGCCGGAACGGAGTTCGGAACACTGAAGCTTTCTTT. Encoded protein: CASRNGVRNTEAFF.

This chain connects TRBV28 to TRBJ1-5; 7 bases fit TRBD1. Germline loops: CDR1 MDHEN, CDR2 SYDVKM. The CDR3 is 20 amino acids. With 6 bases clipped from V and 0 bases from J, the junction kept 20 bases outside the gene matches. DNA of the CDR3: TGTGCCAGCAGCCGTAGACCGACAGGGCGGTTATATATTAGCAATCAGCCCCAGCATTTT. Its translation: CASSRRPTGRLYISNQPQHF.

Details on this clonotype: One base away lies a much larger clone, so this may be a sequencing read error. J is TRBJ2-7 and V is TRBV29-1; possible D gene TRBD1, 7 bases. The CDR3 loop spans 15 amino acids. Germline V gene sequence: CDR1 SQVTM, CDR2 ANQGSEA. The CDR3 DNA sequence: TGCAGCGTTGAAGGAGGGTCAGGGGGGTCCTGCGAGCAGTACTTC. This codes for CSVEGGSGGSCEQYF.

This clonotype was counted a few times. V usage is TRBV6-6 and J usage is TRBJ2-2, with a tentative D call TRBD2 (6 bases). The V and J ends lost 2 bases and 4 bases respectively, with 11 bases between them. The CDR3 totals 15 residues. Looked up from germline, CDR1 is MNHNY and CDR2 is SVGAGI (reference sequence). The CDR3 DNA reads TGTGCCAGCAGTTACCCGGGACTTCTCACCGGGGAGCTGTTTTTT. As protein: CASSYPGLLTGELFF.

There are a few counts of this clonotype. The V and J genes are TRBV10-3 and TRBJ2-7; 10 nucleotides align to TRBD2. The CDR3 totals 15 residues. The V gene end was trimmed by 7 bases and the J gene end by 4 bases; junction bases not matched to a gene: 10. Looked up from germline, CDR1 is ENHRY and CDR2 is SYGVKD. This CDR3 reads CAIKSGGAWLYEQYF. The DNA for the CDR3 is TGTGCCATCAAGAGCGGGGGGGCCTGGCTGTACGAGCAGTACTTC.

The chain couples TRBV12-5 to TRBJ2-1; D possibly uses TRBD1 or TRBD2 (5 bases each). CDR1 and CDR2 from the germline V gene are LGHNT and FRNRAP. Trimming cost V 0 bases and J 4 bases, with 19 bases left between them. The CDR3 is 18 residues long. The CDR3 spells CASGLVHQEGKGYNEQFF. CDR3 DNA: TGTGCTAGTGGTTTGGTACACCAAGAGGGGAAGGGATACAATGAGCAGTTCTTC.

This chain links TRBV25-1 with TRBJ2-2; no firm D call. V lost 4 bases and J 7 bases, leaving 10 bases between the germline ends. Germline lookup yields CDR1 MGHDK and CDR2 SYGVNS. The CDR3 extends over 13 amino acids. CDR3 region: CASSAVFNGELFF. The CDR3 region has the DNA TGTGCCAGCAGTGCTGTTTTTAACGGGGAGCTGTTTTTT.

This sequence joins TRBV30 and TRBJ1-2; D is uncertain. CDR3 length equals 13 residues. In germline, CDR1 is GTSNPN, CDR2 SVGIG (reference sequence). V was trimmed by 2 bases and J by 8 bases, leaving 15 bases between them. Here the CDR3 DNA reads TGTGCCTGGAGTTATGGGGAACTGTGGGGCTACACCTTC. This translates into CAWSYGELWGYTF.

The rearrangement links TRBV24-1 to TRBJ2-7, with 7 positions matching TRBD2. The J call may be mistaken, given a closer DNA end match to TRBJ2-5. CDR1 and CDR2 (germline): KGHDR, SFDVKD. This CDR3 comprises 15 residues. For the CDR3, the DNA is TGTGCCACCAGTCAGGGAGGGGCAGGAAAGGAGACCCAGTACTTC. Amino acids: CATSQGGAGKETQYF.

The V gene is TRBV6-1, the J gene TRBJ1-5, with D possibly matching TRBD1 (5 bases). The CDR3 contains 16 residues. CDR1 and CDR2 (germline): MNHNS, SASEGT. The V end lost 3 bases, the J end lost 2 bases, and 14 bases lay between the germline ends. The CDR3 DNA reads as TGTGCCAGCAGTGACTCCTGGGGGATGGGCAATCAGCCCCAGCATTTT. Its translation: CASSDSWGMGNQPQHF.

This clonotype appeared many times. This chain connects TRBV24-1 to TRBJ2-5; TRBD1 aligns across 11 bases. Germline V gene data show CDR1 as KGHDR and CDR2 as SFDVKD. This CDR3 region has 16 residues. V gave up 2 bases and J gave up 4 bases; unmatched junction bases: 5. CDR3: CATSDSGQGVGETQYF. The CDR3 DNA reads as TGTGCCACCAGTGATTCGGGACAGGGGGTAGGAGAGACCCAGTACTTC.

This clonotype was observed a handful of times. The gene calls are TRBV11-2 and TRBJ2-1; either TRBD1 or TRBD2 may fit D (5 bases each). The CDR3 length is 13 residues. Trimming removed 3 bases from V and 9 bases from J, with 12 bases in between. Germline-derived CDR1 and CDR2 are SGHAT and FQNNGV. The CDR3 DNA reads TGTGCCAGCAGCTTGACCCGGGACGGTGAGCAGTTCTTC. It encodes CASSLTRDGEQFF. The full variable domain, rest sourced from reference TRBV11-2 and TRBJ2-1, is EAGVAQSPRYKIIEKRQSVAFWCNPISGHATLYWYQQILGQGPKLLIQFQNNGVVDDSQLPKDRFSAERLKGVDSTLKIQPAKLEDSAVYLCASSLTRDGEQFFGPGTRLTVL.

The chain uses TRBV25-1 and TRBJ1-3; D gene unclear. V was cut by 6 bases and J by 0 bases, with 9 bases left in between. There are 14 residues in the CDR3. CDR1 MGHDK and CDR2 SYGVNS come from the germline V gene. CDR3 bases: TGTGCCAGCAGGGCTTACGGCTCTGGAAACACCATATATTTT. Translating gives CASRAYGSGNTIYF. The full variable domain, completed using reference TRBV25-1 and TRBJ1-3, is EADIYQTPRYLVIGTGKKITLECSQTMGHDKMYWYQQDPGMELHLIHYSYGVNSTEKGDLSSESTVSRIRTEHFPLTLESARPSHTSQYLCASRAYGSGNTIYFGEGSWLTVV.

The V call is TRBV4-2, the J call TRBJ2-1, with 10 bases aligning to TRBD1. V trimming: 4 bases; J trimming: 6 bases; junction bases outside the gene matches: 9. CDR3 length equals 16 residues. The V gene's germline CDR1 is LGHNA and CDR2 YNFKEQ. This chain's CDR3 is CASSPWTGGTSNEQFF. CDR3 nucleotides: TGTGCCAGCAGCCCTTGGACAGGGGGAACCTCCAATGAGCAGTTCTTC.

This clonotype was counted only a few times. The rearrangement joins TRBV20-1 to TRBJ2-7, with 7 bases matching TRBD2. The V gene end was trimmed by 6 bases and the J gene end by 0 bases; junction bases not matched to a gene: 5. Germline-derived CDR1 and CDR2 are DFQATT and SNEGSKA (reference sequence). The CDR3 runs 13 residues. CDR3 loop: CSAVGTISYEQYF. The CDR3 DNA is TGCAGTGCCGTCGGGACTATCTCCTACGAGCAGTACTTC.